This TCR beta chain was identified during a study of CD8 T cells in ankylosing spondylitis. The study, taken as a whole, reports: Disease-linked clones reportedly showed significant enrichment in matched ankylosing spondylitis synovial fluid. Made up of fewer than 10 highly homologous variants, a TCR beta motif appeared characteristic of ankylosing spondylitis blood.

A remark on this clonotype: Its specificity is not known. This may be a read error, as it is one base from a much larger clone.

Germline CDR1 and CDR2: SGHVS and FQNEAQ. The CDR3 is made up of 15 amino acids. Via MiXCR, TCRdb re-called the 5' RACE reads, giving one row per CDR3 protein. There are some 100,000 distinct CDR3 sequences in the sample; approximately 9.6% occur only once, and about 31% lies in the top ten. The sequenced sample consisted of blood, either unsorted or a sorted T cell fraction (not recorded which). This receptor was identified in a male donor with ankylosing spondylitis. The chain has TRBV7-8 and TRBJ2-7; D call uncertain. The CDR3 loop is CASRTLVWVSLERYV. CDR3 DNA sequence: TGTGCCAGCAGAACCCTGGTTTGGGTATCCCTGGAGCGGTACGTC.